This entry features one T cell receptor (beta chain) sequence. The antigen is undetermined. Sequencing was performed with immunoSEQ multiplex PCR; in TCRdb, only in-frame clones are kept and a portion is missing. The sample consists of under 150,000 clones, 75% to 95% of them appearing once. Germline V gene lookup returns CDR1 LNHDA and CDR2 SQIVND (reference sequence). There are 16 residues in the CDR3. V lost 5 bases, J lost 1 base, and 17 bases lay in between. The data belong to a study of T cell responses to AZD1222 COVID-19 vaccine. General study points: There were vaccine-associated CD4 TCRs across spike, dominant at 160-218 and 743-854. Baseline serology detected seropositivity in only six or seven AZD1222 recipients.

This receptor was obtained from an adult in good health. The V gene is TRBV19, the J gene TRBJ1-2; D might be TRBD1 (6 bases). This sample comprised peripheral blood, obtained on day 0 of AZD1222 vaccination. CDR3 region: CASSSRQEGFNYGYTF. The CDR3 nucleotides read TGTGCCAGTAGTTCAAGACAGGAGGGTTTTAACTATGGCTACACCTTC.